This T cell receptor beta chain was recorded in a study of beta chain features in type 1 diabetes. It was via CD45RO/CCR7/CD25/CD127/CD95/CD27 that CD4+ naive, central memory, regulatory and stem cell-like memory cells were sorted. Expressed TCRB transcripts were sequenced because the entire RNA isolate underwent reverse transcription. Only in-frame clones appear in the TCRdb table, and some are missing; sequencing was by immunoSEQ multiplex PCR. The repertoire holds 250,000 to 350,000 clones, with about 14% as singletons. The CDR3 consists of 12 residues. Germline V gene lookup returns CDR1 SNHLY and CDR2 FYNNEI. V was clipped by 2 bases and J by 8 bases, with 8 bases between them.

The V and J genes are TRBV2 and TRBJ2-3; no reliable D call. Sequenced material: central memory CD4+ T cells from blood. This TCR derives from a man younger than 40 in good health. The CDR3 nucleotides read TGTGCCAGCAGTGAAAATCCCCTTACGCAGTATTTT. Encoded protein: CASSENPLTQYF.